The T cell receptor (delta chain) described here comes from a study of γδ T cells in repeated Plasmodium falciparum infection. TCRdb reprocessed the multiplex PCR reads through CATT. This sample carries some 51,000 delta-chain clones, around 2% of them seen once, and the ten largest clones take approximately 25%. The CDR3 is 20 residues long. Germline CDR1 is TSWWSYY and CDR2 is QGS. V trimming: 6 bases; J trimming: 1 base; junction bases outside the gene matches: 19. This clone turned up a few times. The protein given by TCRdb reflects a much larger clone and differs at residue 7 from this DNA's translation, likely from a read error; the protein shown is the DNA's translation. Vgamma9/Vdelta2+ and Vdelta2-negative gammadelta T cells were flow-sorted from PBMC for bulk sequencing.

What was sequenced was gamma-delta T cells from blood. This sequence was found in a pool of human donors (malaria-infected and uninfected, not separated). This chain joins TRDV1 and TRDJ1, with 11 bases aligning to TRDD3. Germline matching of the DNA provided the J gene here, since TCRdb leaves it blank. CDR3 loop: CALGSSRNWYWGIITDKLIF. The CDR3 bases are TGTGCTCTTGGTTCCTCCCGCAACTGGTACTGGGGGATAATCACCGATAAACTCATCTTT.